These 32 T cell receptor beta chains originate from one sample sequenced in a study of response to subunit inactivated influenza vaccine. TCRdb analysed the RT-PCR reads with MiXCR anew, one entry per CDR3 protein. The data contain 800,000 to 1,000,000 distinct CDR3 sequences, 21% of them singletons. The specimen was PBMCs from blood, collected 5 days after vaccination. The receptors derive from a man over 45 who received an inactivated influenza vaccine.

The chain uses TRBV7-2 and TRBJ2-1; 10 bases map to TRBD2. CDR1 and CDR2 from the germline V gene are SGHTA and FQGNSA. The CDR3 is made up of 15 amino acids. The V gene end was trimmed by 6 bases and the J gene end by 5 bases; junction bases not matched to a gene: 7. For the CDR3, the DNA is TGTGCCAGCAGTCAGACTAGCGGGTCAAACAATGAGCAGTTCTTC. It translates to CASSQTSGSNNEQFF.

CDR3: CASSFGSSTYEQYF. DNA of the CDR3: TGTGCCAGCAGTTTTGGATCGAGCACGTACGAGCAGTACTTC. This sequence joins TRBV12-3 or TRBV12-4 and TRBJ2-7; D gene ambiguous. CDR3 length: 14 amino acids. Deletions cut 3 bases from V and 4 bases from J, with 13 bases between.

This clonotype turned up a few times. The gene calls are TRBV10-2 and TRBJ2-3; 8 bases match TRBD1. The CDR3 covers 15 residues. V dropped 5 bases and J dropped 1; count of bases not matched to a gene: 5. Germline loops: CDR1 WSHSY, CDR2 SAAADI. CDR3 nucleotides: TGCGCCAGCAGTCTGACAGGGGTGGGCACAGATACGCAGTATTTT. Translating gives CASSLTGVGTDTQYF.

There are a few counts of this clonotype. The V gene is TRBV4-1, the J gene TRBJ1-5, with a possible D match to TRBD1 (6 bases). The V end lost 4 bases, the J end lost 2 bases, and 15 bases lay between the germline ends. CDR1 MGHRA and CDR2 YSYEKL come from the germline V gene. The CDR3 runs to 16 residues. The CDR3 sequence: CASSPFGGQGNQPQHF. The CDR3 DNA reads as TGCGCCAGCAGCCCCTTCGGGGGGCAGGGCAATCAGCCCCAGCATTTT.

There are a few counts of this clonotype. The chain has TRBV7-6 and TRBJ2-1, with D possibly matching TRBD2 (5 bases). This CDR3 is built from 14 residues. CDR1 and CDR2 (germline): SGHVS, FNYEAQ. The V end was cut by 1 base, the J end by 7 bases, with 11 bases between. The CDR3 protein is CASSLVASFNEQFF. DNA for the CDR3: TGTGCCAGCAGCTTAGTGGCTAGCTTTAATGAGCAGTTCTTC.

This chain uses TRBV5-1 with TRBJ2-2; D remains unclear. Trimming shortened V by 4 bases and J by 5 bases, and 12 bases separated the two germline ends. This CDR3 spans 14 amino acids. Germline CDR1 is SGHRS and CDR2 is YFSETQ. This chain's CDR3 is CASSLGKVTGELFF. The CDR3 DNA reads TGCGCCAGCAGCCTAGGGAAGGTTACCGGGGAGCTGTTTTTT.

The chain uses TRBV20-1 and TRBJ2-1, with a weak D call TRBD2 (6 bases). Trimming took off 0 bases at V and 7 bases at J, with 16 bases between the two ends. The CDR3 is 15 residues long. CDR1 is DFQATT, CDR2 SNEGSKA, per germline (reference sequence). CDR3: CSARDGDGSGNEQFF. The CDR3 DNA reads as TGCAGTGCTAGAGATGGGGACGGGAGTGGAAATGAGCAGTTCTTC.

CDR3 sequence reads: CASSQTWTGPSYEQYF. CDR3 DNA: TGCGCCAGCAGCCAAACCTGGACAGGTCCTTCCTACGAGCAGTACTTC. V usage is TRBV4-1 and J usage is TRBJ2-7; 7 nucleotides align to TRBD1. Looked up from germline, CDR1 is MGHRA and CDR2 is YSYEKL. V was pared by 2 bases and J by 1 base, with 8 bases of the junction left unmatched. The CDR3 has 16 residues.

CDR3 loop: CASSPKTGGRDEQFF. The CDR3 DNA is TGTGCCAGCTCACCAAAGACAGGGGGCAGGGATGAGCAGTTCTTC. The gene calls are TRBV18 and TRBJ2-1; 10 bases are shared with TRBD1. This CDR3 comprises 15 residues. Trimming cost V 2 bases and J 8 bases; bases outside gene matches: 6. Germline V gives CDR1 KGHSH, CDR2 LQKENI.

CDR3 protein: CASSLEYYEQYF. CDR3 bases: TGTGCCAGCAGCCTAGAGTACTACGAGCAGTACTTC. The rearrangement links TRBV7-9 to TRBJ2-7; D not certain. CDR3 size: 12 residues. Germline V gives CDR1 SEHNR, CDR2 FQNEAQ (reference sequence). Deletions cut 5 bases from V and 3 bases from J, with 8 bases between.

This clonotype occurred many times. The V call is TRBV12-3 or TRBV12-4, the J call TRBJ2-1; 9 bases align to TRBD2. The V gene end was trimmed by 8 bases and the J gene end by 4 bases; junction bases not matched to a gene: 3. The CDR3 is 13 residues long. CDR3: CASEAGGYNEQFF. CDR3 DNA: TGTGCCAGCGAGGCGGGGGGGTACAATGAGCAGTTCTTC.

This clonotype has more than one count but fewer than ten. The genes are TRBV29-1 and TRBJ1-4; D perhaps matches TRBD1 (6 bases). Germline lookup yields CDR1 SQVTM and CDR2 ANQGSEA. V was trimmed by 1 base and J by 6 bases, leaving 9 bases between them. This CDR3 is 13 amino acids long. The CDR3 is CSVEVDRDEKLFF. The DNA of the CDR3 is TGCAGCGTTGAAGTGGACAGAGATGAAAAACTGTTTTTT.

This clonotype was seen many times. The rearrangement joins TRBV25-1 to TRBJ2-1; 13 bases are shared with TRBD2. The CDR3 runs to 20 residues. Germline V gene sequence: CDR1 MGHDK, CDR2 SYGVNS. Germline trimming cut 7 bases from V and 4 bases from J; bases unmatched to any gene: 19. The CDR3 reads CASTGPPGTSGTPAYNEQFF. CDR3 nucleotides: TGTGCCAGCACCGGACCCCCAGGGACTAGCGGGACCCCCGCGTACAATGAGCAGTTCTTC. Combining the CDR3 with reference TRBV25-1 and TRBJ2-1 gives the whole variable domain EADIYQTPRYLVIGTGKKITLECSQTMGHDKMYWYQQDPGMELHLIHYSYGVNSTEKGDLSSESTVSRIRTEHFPLTLESARPSHTSQYLCASTGPPGTSGTPAYNEQFFGPGTRLTVL.

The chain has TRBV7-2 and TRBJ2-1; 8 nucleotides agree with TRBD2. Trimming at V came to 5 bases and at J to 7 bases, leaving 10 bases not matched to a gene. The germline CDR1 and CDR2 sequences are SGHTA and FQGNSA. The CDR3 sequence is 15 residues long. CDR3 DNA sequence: TGTGCCAGCAGCCTGAGTGGGACTAGGGCTAATGAGCAGTTCTTC. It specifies CASSLSGTRANEQFF.

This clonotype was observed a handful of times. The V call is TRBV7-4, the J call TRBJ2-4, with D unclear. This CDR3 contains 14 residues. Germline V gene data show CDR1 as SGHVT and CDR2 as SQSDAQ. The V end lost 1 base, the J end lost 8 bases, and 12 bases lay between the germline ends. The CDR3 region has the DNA TGTGCCAGCAGCTTAGATGCAGGTTATCACATTCAGTACTTC. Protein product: CASSLDAGYHIQYF.

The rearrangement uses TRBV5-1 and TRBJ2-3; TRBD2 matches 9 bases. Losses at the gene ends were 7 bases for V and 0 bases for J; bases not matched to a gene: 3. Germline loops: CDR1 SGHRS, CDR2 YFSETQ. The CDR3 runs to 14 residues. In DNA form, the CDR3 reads TGCGCCAGCGCCACTAGCGGGAGCACAGATACGCAGTATTTT. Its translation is CASATSGSTDTQYF.

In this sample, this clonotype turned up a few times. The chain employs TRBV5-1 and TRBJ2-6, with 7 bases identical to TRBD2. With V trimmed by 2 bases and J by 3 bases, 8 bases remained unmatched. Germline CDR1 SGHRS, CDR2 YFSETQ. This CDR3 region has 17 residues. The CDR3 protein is CASSLGGGSYGANVLTF. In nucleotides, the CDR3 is TGCGCCAGCAGCTTAGGCGGCGGGAGTTATGGGGCCAACGTCCTGACTTTC.

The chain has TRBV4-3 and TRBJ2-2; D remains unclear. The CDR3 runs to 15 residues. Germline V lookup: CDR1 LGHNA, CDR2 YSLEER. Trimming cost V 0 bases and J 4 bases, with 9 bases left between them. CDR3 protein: CASSQDLDLTGELFF. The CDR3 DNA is TGCGCCAGCAGCCAAGACTTGGACCTCACCGGGGAGCTGTTTTTT.

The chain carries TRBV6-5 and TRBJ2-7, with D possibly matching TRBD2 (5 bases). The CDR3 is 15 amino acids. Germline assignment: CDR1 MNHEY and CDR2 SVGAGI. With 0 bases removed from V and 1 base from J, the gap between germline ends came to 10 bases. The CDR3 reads CASSYSNAGSYEQYF. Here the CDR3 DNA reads TGTGCCAGCAGTTACTCGAACGCGGGTTCCTACGAGCAGTACTTC.

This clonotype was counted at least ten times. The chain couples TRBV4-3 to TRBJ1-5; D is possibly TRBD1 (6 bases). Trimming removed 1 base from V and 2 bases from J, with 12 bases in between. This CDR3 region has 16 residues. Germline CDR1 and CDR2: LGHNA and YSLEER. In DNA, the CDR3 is TGCGCCAGCAGCCAAGGCACAGGGACGGGCAATCAGCCCCAGCATTTT. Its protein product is CASSQGTGTGNQPQHF.

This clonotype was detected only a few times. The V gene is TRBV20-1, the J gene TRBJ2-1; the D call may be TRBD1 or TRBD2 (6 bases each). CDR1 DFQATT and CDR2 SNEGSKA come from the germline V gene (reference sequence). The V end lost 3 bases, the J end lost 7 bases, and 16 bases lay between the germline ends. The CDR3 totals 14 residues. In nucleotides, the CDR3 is TGCAGTGCTAGTTCCGGGGGCCGTAGGAATGAGCAGTTCTTC. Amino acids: CSASSGGRRNEQFF.

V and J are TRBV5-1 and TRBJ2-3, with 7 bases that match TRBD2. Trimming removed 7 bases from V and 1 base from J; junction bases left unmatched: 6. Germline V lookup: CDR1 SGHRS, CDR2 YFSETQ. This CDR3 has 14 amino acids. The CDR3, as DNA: TGCGCCAGCGGAAGCGGGGAGGGCACAGATACGCAGTATTTT. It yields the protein CASGSGEGTDTQYF.

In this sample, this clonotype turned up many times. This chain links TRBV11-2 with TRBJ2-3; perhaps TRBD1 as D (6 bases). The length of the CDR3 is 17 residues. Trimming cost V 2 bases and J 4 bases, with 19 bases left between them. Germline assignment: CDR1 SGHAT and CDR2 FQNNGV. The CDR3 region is CASSLRNRVIIADTQYF. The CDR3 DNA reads TGTGCCAGCAGCTTACGCAACAGGGTAATAATCGCAGATACGCAGTATTTT.

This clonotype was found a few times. The CDR3 loop is CASSHPSENTEAFF. The DNA for the CDR3 is TGTGCCAGCAGCCACCCTTCGGAGAACACTGAAGCTTTCTTT. The V and J genes are TRBV6-2 or TRBV6-3 and TRBJ1-1; no reliable D call. This CDR3 spans 14 amino acids. Between the trimmed V and J ends, which lost 6 bases and 1 base, there was a span of 12 bases. The germline V gene has CDR1 MNHEY and CDR2 SVGEGT.

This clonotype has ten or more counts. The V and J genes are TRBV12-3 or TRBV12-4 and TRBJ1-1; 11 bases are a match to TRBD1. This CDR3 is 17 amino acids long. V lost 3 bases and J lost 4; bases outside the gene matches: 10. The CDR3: CASSFGFMGTGGTEAFF. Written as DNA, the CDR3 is TGTGCCAGCAGTTTTGGTTTTATGGGGACAGGGGGCACTGAAGCTTTCTTT.

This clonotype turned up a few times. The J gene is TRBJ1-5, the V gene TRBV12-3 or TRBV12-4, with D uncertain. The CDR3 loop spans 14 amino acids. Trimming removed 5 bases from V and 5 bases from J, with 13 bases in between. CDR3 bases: TGTGCCAGCAGTCCAAACCTACACGATCAGCCCCAGCATTTT. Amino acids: CASSPNLHDQPQHF.

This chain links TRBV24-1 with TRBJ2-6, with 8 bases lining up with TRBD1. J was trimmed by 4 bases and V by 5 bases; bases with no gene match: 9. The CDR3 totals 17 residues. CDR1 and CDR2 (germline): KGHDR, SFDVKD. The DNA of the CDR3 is TGTGCCACCAGTGCTACTCCCAGGGGGCCCGGGGCCAACGTCCTGACTTTC. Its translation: CATSATPRGPGANVLTF.

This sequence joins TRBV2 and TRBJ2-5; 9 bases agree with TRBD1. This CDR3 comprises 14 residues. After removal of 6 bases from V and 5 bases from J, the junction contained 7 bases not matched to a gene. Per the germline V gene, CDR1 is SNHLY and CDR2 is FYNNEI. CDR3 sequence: CASRTTGGGETQYF. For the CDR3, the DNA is TGTGCCAGCAGAACAACAGGGGGCGGGGAGACCCAGTACTTC.

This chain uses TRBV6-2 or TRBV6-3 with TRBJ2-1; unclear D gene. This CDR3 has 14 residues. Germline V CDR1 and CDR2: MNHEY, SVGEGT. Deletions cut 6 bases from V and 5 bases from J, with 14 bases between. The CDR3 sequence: CASRQPPGNNEQFF. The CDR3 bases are TGTGCCAGCAGACAACCCCCAGGTAACAATGAGCAGTTCTTC.

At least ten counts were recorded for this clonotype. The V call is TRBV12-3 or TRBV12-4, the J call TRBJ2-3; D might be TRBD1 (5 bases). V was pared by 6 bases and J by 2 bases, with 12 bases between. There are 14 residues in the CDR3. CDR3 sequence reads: CASSPDRDTDTQYF. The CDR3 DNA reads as TGTGCCAGCAGCCCCGACAGAGACACAGATACGCAGTATTTT.

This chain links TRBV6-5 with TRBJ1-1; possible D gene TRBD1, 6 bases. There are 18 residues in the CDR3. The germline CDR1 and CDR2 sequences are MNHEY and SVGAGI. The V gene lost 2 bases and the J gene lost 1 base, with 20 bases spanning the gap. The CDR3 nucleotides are TGTGCCAGCAGTTACCCACACCGACAGGACCGAAAGAACACTGAAGCTTTCTTT. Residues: CASSYPHRQDRKNTEAFF.

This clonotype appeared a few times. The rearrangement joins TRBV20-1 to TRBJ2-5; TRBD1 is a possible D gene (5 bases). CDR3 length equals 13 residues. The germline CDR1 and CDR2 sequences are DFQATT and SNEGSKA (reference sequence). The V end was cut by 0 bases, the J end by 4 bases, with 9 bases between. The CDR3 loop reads CSARDRELETQYF. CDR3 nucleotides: TGCAGTGCTAGAGACAGGGAACTAGAGACCCAGTACTTC.